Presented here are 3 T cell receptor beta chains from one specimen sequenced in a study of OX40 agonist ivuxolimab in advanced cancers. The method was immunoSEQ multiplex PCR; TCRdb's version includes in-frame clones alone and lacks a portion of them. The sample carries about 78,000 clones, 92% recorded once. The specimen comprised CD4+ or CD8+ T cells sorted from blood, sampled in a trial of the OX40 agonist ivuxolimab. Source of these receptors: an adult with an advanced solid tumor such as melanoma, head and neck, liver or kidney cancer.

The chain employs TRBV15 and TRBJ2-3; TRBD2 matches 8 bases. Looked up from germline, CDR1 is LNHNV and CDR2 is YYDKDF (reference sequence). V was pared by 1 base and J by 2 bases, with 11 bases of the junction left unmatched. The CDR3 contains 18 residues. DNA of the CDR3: TGTGCCACCAGCAGAGCCCGAGGGCCTAGCGGGTCCACAGATACGCAGTATTTT. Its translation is CATSRARGPSGSTDTQYF.

CDR3 sequence: CASSLDRLGGYTF. The DNA for the CDR3 is TGTGCCAGCAGTCTCGACCGCCTTGGGGGCTACACCTTC. The V and J genes are TRBV6-6 and TRBJ1-2; D not resolved. V dropped 5 bases and J dropped 8 bases, with 15 bases sitting between them. The germline gives CDR1 MNHNY, CDR2 SVGAGI (reference sequence). The CDR3 is made up of 13 amino acids.

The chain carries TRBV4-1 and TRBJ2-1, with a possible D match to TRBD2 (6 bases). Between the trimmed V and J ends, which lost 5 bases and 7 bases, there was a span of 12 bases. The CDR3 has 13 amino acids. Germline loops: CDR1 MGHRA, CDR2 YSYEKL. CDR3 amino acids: CASSWRGNNEQFF. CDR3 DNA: TGCGCCAGCAGCTGGAGGGGCAATAATGAGCAGTTCTTC.